This T cell receptor beta chain was observed in a study of blood T cell repertoires in COVID-19. Whole-study context: Nucleic acid was either cDNA or gDNA, and it came from T cells, B-cell-depleted T cells, or PBMCs.

Trimming removed 1 base from V and 9 bases from J, with 7 bases in between. Germline lookup yields CDR1 LGHDT and CDR2 YNNKEL (reference sequence). The CDR3 is made up of 12 amino acids. The protocol was immunoSEQ multiplex PCR, while the TCRdb copy is restricted to in-frame clones and leaves out a portion. The table shows more than 130,000 clones, with 70% to 85% occurring only once. Sequenced input: peripheral blood. This TCR was recovered from a human donor in a cohort sampled during active COVID-19. The chain employs TRBV3-1 (or the pseudogene TRBV3-2) and TRBJ2-1, with D unclear. The DNA of the CDR3 is TGTGCCAGCAGCCAAGCCCTAGGTGAGCAGTTCTTC. Its protein product is CASSQALGEQFF.